Described below is a single TCR beta chain sequence and its context. Its matching antigen is unknown. Relative to the germline gene, one junction end is altered; a read error may explain this. The sample is drawn from a study of blood T cells in healthy people across ages. General study results and limits: Fewer expanded clones and more diversity marked long-lived versus aged donors. With donor CMV status unknown, expanded clonotype changes were possibly confounded.

Primed by a sample-barcoded 5' primer and a J-beta primer mix, a second PCR proceeded for roughly 6 to 12 cycles. Unique molecular identifiers of 12 random nucleotides labeled each cDNA. One entry per CDR3 protein results from TCRdb running MiXCR on the 5' RACE reads. The profile shows around 780,000 distinct CDR3 sequences, roughly three fifths of them singletons. Every sample gave at least 5 micrograms of total RNA when it was extracted. The sequence derives from a man between 35 and 55 years old in good health. Sequencing input: blood.

CDR3 in amino acids: CASREGGDNEQFF. As DNA, the CDR3 is TGTGCCAGCAGGGAAGGGGGGGACAATGAGCAGTTCTTC. The chain uses TRBV6-1 and TRBJ2-1; a weak D match, TRBD2 (7 bases). The CDR3 extends over 13 amino acids. Germline values: CDR1 MNHNS, CDR2 SASEGT.